Listed below are T cell receptor beta chains from one sample, sequenced in a study of cytomegalovirus exposure and HLA in healthy donors. TCRdb's copy holds only in-frame clones and misses some; the assay was immunoSEQ multiplex PCR. The data contain around 130,000 clones, over 75% of them singletons. The sequencing input was PBMCs. These receptor sequences come from a man younger than 40 in good health and CMV-seronegative. The conserved cysteine and the conserved F or W are not part of the CDR3 here. The D gene is left open where the match is weak.

d_call: NA; v_call: TRBV10-1; j_call: TRBJ1-4; cdr3_aa: ASSESVNEKLF
d_call: NA; v_call: TRBV14; j_call: TRBJ2-1; cdr3_aa: ASSQDPVYNEQF
d_call: TRBD1; v_call: TRBV27; j_call: TRBJ2-7; cdr3_aa: ASGRQGSYEQY
d_call: NA; v_call: TRBV5-6; j_call: TRBJ1-6; cdr3_aa: ASSPAHSGLGSPLH
d_call: NA; v_call: TRBV4-2; j_call: TRBJ1-3; cdr3_aa: ASSQDLGASSGNTIY
d_call: NA; v_call: TRBV6-5; j_call: TRBJ1-6; cdr3_aa: ASSSQVVEYNSPLH
d_call: TRBD1; v_call: TRBV27; j_call: TRBJ2-1; cdr3_aa: ASSPGQGAMGEQF
d_call: TRBD1; v_call: TRBV10-3; j_call: TRBJ1-2; cdr3_aa: AISERGQGEGGGYT
d_call: NA; v_call: TRBV7-2; j_call: TRBJ1-5; cdr3_aa: ASSSGLWRAQH
d_call: NA; v_call: TRBV2; j_call: TRBJ2-6; cdr3_aa: ASSGTSGANVLT
d_call: TRBD2; v_call: TRBV7-8; j_call: TRBJ2-5; cdr3_aa: ASSLGSWAAGGPDETQY
d_call: NA; v_call: TRBV25-1; j_call: TRBJ2-5; cdr3_aa: ASSTRGETQY
d_call: NA; v_call: TRBV5-4; j_call: TRBJ2-7; cdr3_aa: ASSQDSSSYEQY
d_call: NA; v_call: TRBV6-6; j_call: TRBJ2-1; cdr3_aa: ASSSRDEQF
d_call: NA; v_call: TRBV5-6; j_call: TRBJ1-3; cdr3_aa: ASSLLSGNTIY
d_call: NA; v_call: TRBV4-1; j_call: TRBJ1-5; cdr3_aa: ASSQVGGINQPQH
d_call: TRBD1; v_call: TRBV6-5; j_call: TRBJ1-1; cdr3_aa: ASTPTGRNTEAF
d_call: NA; v_call: TRBV4-3; j_call: TRBJ1-1; cdr3_aa: ASSQSRGFTEAF
d_call: NA; v_call: TRBV4-3; j_call: TRBJ1-3; cdr3_aa: ASSQDRVGNTIY
d_call: NA; v_call: TRBV7-8; j_call: TRBJ1-6; cdr3_aa: ASSPGRGGKSPAEYNSPLH
d_call: NA; v_call: TRBV14; j_call: TRBJ2-5; cdr3_aa: ASSQEGTSIETQY
d_call: NA; v_call: TRBV13; j_call: TRBJ1-3; cdr3_aa: ASSLIGEASGNTIY
d_call: NA; v_call: TRBV19; j_call: TRBJ2-7; cdr3_aa: ASSIALAGSGEQY
d_call: TRBD1; v_call: TRBV5-1; j_call: TRBJ2-7; cdr3_aa: ASSPSGTGEPEQY
d_call: TRBD1; v_call: TRBV28; j_call: TRBJ2-7; cdr3_aa: ASSLGDRFYEQY
d_call: TRBD2; v_call: TRBV13; j_call: TRBJ2-1; cdr3_aa: ASSPGGLAVNEQF
d_call: TRBD1; v_call: TRBV10-3; j_call: TRBJ2-7; cdr3_aa: AISLTDRGLYYEQY
d_call: NA; v_call: TRBV21-1; j_call: TRBJ1-5; cdr3_aa: ARTGNQPQH
d_call: NA; v_call: TRBV6-5; j_call: TRBJ2-7; cdr3_aa: ASRSPGTLVMYED
d_call: NA; v_call: TRBV5-4; j_call: TRBJ1-3; cdr3_aa: ASSFGLDSGNTIY
d_call: TRBD2; v_call: TRBV5-1; j_call: TRBJ2-7; cdr3_aa: ASSALEAGDSSEQY
d_call: TRBD1; v_call: TRBV28; j_call: TRBJ2-7; cdr3_aa: ASADRGSYEQY
d_call: TRBD2; v_call: TRBV5-4; j_call: TRBJ2-3; cdr3_aa: ASSPMGLGSTDTQY
d_call: NA; v_call: TRBV29-1; j_call: TRBJ1-2; cdr3_aa: SSDIQATGYT
d_call: TRBD2; v_call: TRBV7-9; j_call: TRBJ2-1; cdr3_aa: ASRLAGAYNEQF
d_call: NA; v_call: TRBV7-2; j_call: TRBJ2-2; cdr3_aa: ASRSRGGTGELF
d_call: TRBD1; v_call: TRBV9; j_call: TRBJ1-1; cdr3_aa: ASSVGGQTNTEAF
d_call: TRBD1; v_call: TRBV4-2; j_call: TRBJ1-4; cdr3_aa: ASSQVGQVNEKLF
d_call: TRBD1; v_call: TRBV7-2; j_call: TRBJ1-1; cdr3_aa: ASSFDRGGTEAF
d_call: NA; v_call: TRBV28; j_call: TRBJ1-2; cdr3_aa: ASSSWTGNGYT
d_call: NA; v_call: TRBV10-3; j_call: TRBJ2-7; cdr3_aa: AISESALRGPNEQY
d_call: NA; v_call: TRBV19; j_call: TRBJ2-5; cdr3_aa: ASSIVTGSRQETQY
d_call: TRBD1; v_call: TRBV2; j_call: TRBJ1-3; cdr3_aa: ASSGDSQNPL
d_call: NA; v_call: TRBV5-6; j_call: TRBJ1-2; cdr3_aa: ASTIGGNYGYT
d_call: TRBD1; v_call: TRBV19; j_call: TRBJ2-7; cdr3_aa: ASSISGTGDYEQY
d_call: NA; v_call: TRBV28; j_call: TRBJ2-1; cdr3_aa: ASRPGGNSYNEQF
d_call: NA; v_call: TRBV28; j_call: TRBJ1-2; cdr3_aa: ASKGPGVSYGYT
d_call: TRBD1; v_call: TRBV19; j_call: TRBJ1-1; cdr3_aa: ASSYTGANTEAF
d_call: NA; v_call: TRBV7-9; j_call: TRBJ1-3; cdr3_aa: ASSLTPNTIY
d_call: NA; v_call: TRBV14; j_call: TRBJ1-6; cdr3_aa: ASSTTAYSPLH
d_call: TRBD2; v_call: TRBV29-1; j_call: TRBJ2-1; cdr3_aa: SGILAVSYNEQF
d_call: NA; v_call: TRBV29-1; j_call: TRBJ2-3; cdr3_aa: SVVGAHTQY
d_call: TRBD1; v_call: TRBV7-9; j_call: TRBJ2-7; cdr3_aa: ASSSLTGDRYYEQY
d_call: TRBD1; v_call: TRBV5-1; j_call: TRBJ2-5; cdr3_aa: ASTDLGGARETQY
d_call: NA; v_call: TRBV21-1; j_call: TRBJ2-2; cdr3_aa: ASSLAGGLADGELF
d_call: NA; v_call: TRBV2; j_call: TRBJ2-5; cdr3_aa: ASNQGSETQY
d_call: NA; v_call: TRBV28; j_call: TRBJ1-5; cdr3_aa: ASSFFGQSPSNQPQH
d_call: NA; v_call: TRBV29-1; j_call: TRBJ1-1; cdr3_aa: SVAAGLLTEAF